These 19 T cell receptor beta chains share one sample of origin, sequenced in a study of blood T cell repertoires in COVID-19. Clones were read by immunoSEQ multiplex PCR, and TCRdb kept only the in-frame ones, dropping some. The data contain approximately 470,000 clones, 70% to 90% of them singletons. The sequenced sample was peripheral blood. These receptors all come from a human donor in a cohort sampled during active COVID-19.

The V gene is TRBV19, the J gene TRBJ2-3; 8 positions agree with TRBD2. The CDR3 covers 14 residues. Germline trimming cut 5 bases from V and 2 bases from J; bases unmatched to any gene: 3. Germline CDR1 is LNHDA and CDR2 is SQIVND (reference sequence). This CDR3 is CASSEGLVTDTQYF. As DNA, the CDR3 is TGTGCCAGTAGTGAGGGACTAGTCACAGATACGCAGTATTTT.

The chain carries TRBV7-3 and TRBJ1-1, with 9 bases identical to TRBD1. Germline trimming cut 5 bases from V and 6 bases from J; bases unmatched to any gene: 10. CDR3 length equals 15 residues. CDR1 and CDR2 (germline): SGHTA, FQGTGA. CDR3 loop: CASSLDRGTRAEAFF. CDR3 coding DNA: TGTGCCAGCAGCCTAGACAGGGGGACCCGAGCTGAAGCTTTCTTT. Full variable domain (remainder filled in from reference TRBV7-3 and TRBJ1-1): GAGVSQTPSNKVTEKGKYVELRCDPISGHTALYWYRQSLGQGPEFLIYFQGTGAADDSGLPNDRFFAVRPEGSVSTLKIQRTERGDSAVYLCASSLDRGTRAEAFFGQGTRLTVV.

DNA for the CDR3: TGTGCCAGCAGTTTTCCCGCCGGGACAACCTCTCTTGAAGCTTTCTTT. This translates into CASSFPAGTTSLEAFF. This chain connects TRBV28 to TRBJ1-1; weak D call: TRBD1 (6 bases). With 3 bases removed from V and 7 bases from J, the gap between germline ends came to 21 bases. Germline V gene sequence: CDR1 MDHEN, CDR2 SYDVKM. The CDR3 loop spans 16 amino acids.

The rearrangement uses TRBV11-2 and TRBJ2-7; D is perhaps TRBD1 (5 bases). Between the trimmed V and J ends, which lost 2 bases and 2 bases, there was a span of 13 bases. The CDR3 is made up of 15 amino acids. Germline V gene sequence: CDR1 SGHAT, CDR2 FQNNGV. CDR3 loop: CASSLYGQGAYEQYF. The CDR3 DNA sequence: TGTGCCAGCAGCTTATACGGCCAGGGCGCCTACGAGCAGTACTTC.

The J gene is TRBJ2-3, the V gene TRBV15, with D perhaps TRBD2 (6 bases). The CDR3 runs 16 residues. The germline CDR1 and CDR2 sequences are LNHNV and YYDKDF (reference sequence). Trimming removed 8 bases from V and 3 bases from J, with 21 bases in between. The CDR3 DNA reads as TGTGCCACCCTCAAGAGGAGGGGAGTTGGTACAGATACGCAGTATTTT. It is translated as CATLKRRGVGTDTQYF.

In this sample, this clone turned up once. This CDR3 is CASSLMGQGAGEQFF. Written as DNA, the CDR3 is TGTGCCAGCAGCTTAATGGGGCAGGGGGCTGGGGAGCAGTTCTTC. The chain links TRBV7-9 to TRBJ2-1, with 8 bases identical to TRBD1. Germline V CDR1 and CDR2: SEHNR, FQNEAQ (reference sequence). J lost 10 bases, V lost 2 bases, and 10 bases had no gene match. The length of the CDR3 is 15 residues. Using reference TRBV7-9 and TRBJ2-1 for the parts outside the CDR3, the full variable domain is DTGVSQNPRHKITKRGQNVTFRCDPISEHNRLYWYRQTLGQGPEFLTYFQNEAQLEKSRLLSDRFSAERPKGSFSTLEIQRTEQGDSAMYLCASSLMGQGAGEQFFGPGTRLTVL.

The chain carries TRBV7-9 and TRBJ1-6, with 8 bases fitting TRBD1. The CDR3 loop spans 13 amino acids. In germline, CDR1 is SEHNR, CDR2 FQNEAQ (reference sequence). J was trimmed by 14 bases and V by 5 bases; bases with no gene match: 8. CDR3 bases: TGTGCCAGCAGCGCAGGACAGGGCACCACCCTCCACTTT. Protein: CASSAGQGTTLHF.

This chain connects TRBV7-9 to TRBJ2-1; tentative D call: TRBD1 (9 bases). CDR1 SEHNR and CDR2 FQNEAQ come from the germline V gene (reference sequence). V was cut by 3 bases and J by 4 bases, with 25 bases left in between. The CDR3 is 19 residues long. The CDR3 protein is CASSLTGGVSGSLYNEQFF. The CDR3 DNA is TGTGCCAGCAGCTTGACAGGGGGGGTGAGCGGGAGCCTTTACAATGAGCAGTTCTTC. The variable domain in full, with the rest retrieved from reference TRBV7-9 and TRBJ2-1, is DTGVSQNPRHKITKRGQNVTFRCDPISEHNRLYWYRQTLGQGPEFLTYFQNEAQLEKSRLLSDRFSAERPKGSFSTLEIQRTEQGDSAMYLCASSLTGGVSGSLYNEQFFGPGTRLTVL.

This chain uses TRBV5-8 with TRBJ2-1; D not resolved. The CDR3 loop spans 14 amino acids. Trimming left V 2 bases short and J 5 bases short, with 11 bases between. The germline V gene has CDR1 SGHTS and CDR2 YDEGEE. CDR3 region: CASSFALLHNEQFF. DNA for the CDR3: TGTGCCAGCAGCTTCGCACTACTCCACAATGAGCAGTTCTTC.

The chain joins TRBV29-1 to TRBJ1-2, with 8 bases matching TRBD1. Germline assignment: CDR1 SQVTM and CDR2 ANQGSEA. Trimming cost V 7 bases and J 8 bases; bases outside gene matches: 9. CDR3 size: 12 residues. CDR3 sequence reads: CSARQGRNGYTF. Written as DNA, the CDR3 is TGCAGCGCGCGACAGGGGAGGAACGGCTACACCTTC.

The CDR3 loop is CASSLVWGQGGNTIYF. CDR3 sequence (DNA): TGTGCCAGCAGCTTAGTATGGGGACAGGGTGGAAACACCATATATTTT. The rearrangement links TRBV7-2 to TRBJ1-3, with 9 bases fitting TRBD1. The CDR3 spans 16 residues. V lost 1 base and J lost 3; bases outside the gene matches: 4. The germline gives CDR1 SGHTA, CDR2 FQGNSA.

The rearrangement joins TRBV19 to TRBJ2-7; possible D gene TRBD2, 5 bases. Germline assignment: CDR1 LNHDA and CDR2 SQIVND (reference sequence). CDR3 size: 12 residues. Trimming removed 9 bases at V and 3 bases at J, with 12 bases between. The chain's CDR3 is CASGASHYEQYF. CDR3 nucleotide sequence: TGTGCCAGCGGAGCTAGCCACTACGAGCAGTACTTC. The full variable domain, its missing parts supplied by reference TRBV19 and TRBJ2-7, is DGGITQSPKYLFRKEGQNVTLSCEQNLNHDAMYWYRQDPGQGLRLIYYSQIVNDFQKGDIAEGYSVSREKKESFPLTVTSAQKNPTAFYLCASGASHYEQYFGPGTRLTVT.

The chain combines TRBV24-1 with TRBJ2-5; D gene uncertain. The germline V and J ends were trimmed by 6 bases and 3 bases, with 10 bases remaining between them. There are 13 residues in the CDR3. CDR1 is KGHDR, CDR2 SFDVKD, per germline. The CDR3: CATSTMGKETQYF. In nucleotides, the CDR3 is TGTGCCACCAGTACTATGGGTAAAGAGACCCAGTACTTC.

This clone was counted only a few times. The chain recombines TRBV6-6 with TRBJ2-2, with D unresolved. This CDR3 spans 13 amino acids. The germline V gene encodes CDR1 MNHNY and CDR2 SVGAGI (reference sequence). V lost 8 bases and J lost 3, with 10 bases in between. CDR3 in amino acids: CASRPRDTGELFF. In nucleotides, the CDR3 is TGTGCCAGCCGTCCACGGGACACCGGGGAGCTGTTTTTT.

This clone was counted once. CDR3 sequence reads: CASSGPFGGRAAYEQYF. In DNA form, the CDR3 reads TGTGCCAGCAGTGGTCCCTTTGGCGGGAGGGCCGCCTACGAGCAGTACTTC. The rearrangement uses TRBV6-2 or TRBV6-3 and TRBJ2-7; TRBD2 matches 9 bases. There are 17 residues in the CDR3. Germline assignment: CDR1 MNHEY and CDR2 SVGEGT. The junction had 13 bases not matched to a gene; V was cut back by 5 bases and J by 2 bases.

The chain has TRBV28 and TRBJ2-1, with 7 bases matching TRBD1. The germline CDR1 and CDR2 sequences are MDHEN and SYDVKM. The trim removed 1 base at V and 5 bases at J, leaving 8 bases unmatched. This CDR3 has 16 amino acids. The CDR3 region is CASSLSYRGPNNEQFF. CDR3 sequence (DNA): TGTGCCAGCAGTTTATCCTACAGGGGACCTAACAATGAGCAGTTCTTC.

This clone has a single count. This chain's CDR3 is CASSEYDRSRSNTEAFF. The CDR3 DNA reads as TGTGCCAGCAGTGAATATGATCGCTCGCGGAGCAACACTGAAGCTTTCTTT. The rearrangement joins TRBV25-1 to TRBJ1-1, with D unclear. Germline CDR1 MGHDK, CDR2 SYGVNS. Trimming removed 0 bases from V and 2 bases from J, with 16 bases in between. This CDR3 region has 17 residues.

This clone has just one count. V gene TRBV27 combines with J gene TRBJ2-7, with 7 bases matching TRBD2. In germline, CDR1 is MNHEY, CDR2 SMNVEV (reference sequence). The CDR3 length is 16 residues. The V gene end was trimmed by 5 bases and the J gene end by 2 bases; junction bases not matched to a gene: 12. CDR3 amino acids: CASSTPRLAVTYEQYF. CDR3 bases: TGTGCCAGCAGTACCCCGCGCCTAGCGGTGACCTACGAGCAGTACTTC.

This clone turned up a few times. The V and J genes are TRBV4-1 and TRBJ2-1; TRBD2 matches 7 bases. V lost 1 base, J lost 6 bases, and 12 bases stayed unmatched. The CDR3 has 17 amino acids. Germline CDR1 is MGHRA and CDR2 is YSYEKL. The CDR3 spells CASSQVMGLTPGNEQFF. DNA of the CDR3: TGCGCCAGCAGCCAAGTCATGGGACTAACCCCGGGCAATGAGCAGTTCTTC.